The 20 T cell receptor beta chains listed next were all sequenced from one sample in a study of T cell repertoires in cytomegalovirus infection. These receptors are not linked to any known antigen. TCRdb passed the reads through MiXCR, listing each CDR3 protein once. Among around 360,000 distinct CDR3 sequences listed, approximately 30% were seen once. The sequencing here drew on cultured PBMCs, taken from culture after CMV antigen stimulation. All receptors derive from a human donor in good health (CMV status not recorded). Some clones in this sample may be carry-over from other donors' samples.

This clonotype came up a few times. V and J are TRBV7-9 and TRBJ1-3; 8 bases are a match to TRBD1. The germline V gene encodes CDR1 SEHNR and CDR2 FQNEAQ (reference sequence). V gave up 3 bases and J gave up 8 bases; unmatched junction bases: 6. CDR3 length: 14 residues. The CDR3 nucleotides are TGTGCCAGCAGCTTTTCGACAGGGGAATACACCATATATTTT. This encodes CASSFSTGEYTIYF.

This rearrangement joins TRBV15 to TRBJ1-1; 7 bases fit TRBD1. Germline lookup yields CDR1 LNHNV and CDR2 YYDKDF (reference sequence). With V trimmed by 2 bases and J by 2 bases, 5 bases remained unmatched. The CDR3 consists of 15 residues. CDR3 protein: CATSRHRTGNTEAFF. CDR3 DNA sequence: TGTGCCACCAGCAGACACCGGACAGGAAACACTGAAGCTTTCTTT.

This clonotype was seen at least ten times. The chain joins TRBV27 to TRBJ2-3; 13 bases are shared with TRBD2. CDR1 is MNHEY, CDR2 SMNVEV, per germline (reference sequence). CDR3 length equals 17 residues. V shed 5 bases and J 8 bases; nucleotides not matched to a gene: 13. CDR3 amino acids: CASSRGLAGNLQITQYF. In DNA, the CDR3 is TGTGCCAGCAGTCGGGGACTAGCGGGAAATTTGCAGATTACGCAGTATTTT.

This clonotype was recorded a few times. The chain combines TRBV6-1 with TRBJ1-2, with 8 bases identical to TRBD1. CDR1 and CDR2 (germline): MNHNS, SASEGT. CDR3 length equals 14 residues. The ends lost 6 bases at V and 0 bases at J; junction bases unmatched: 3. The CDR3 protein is CASRTTGANYGYTF. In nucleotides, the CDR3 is TGTGCCAGCAGAACGACAGGGGCTAACTATGGCTACACCTTC.

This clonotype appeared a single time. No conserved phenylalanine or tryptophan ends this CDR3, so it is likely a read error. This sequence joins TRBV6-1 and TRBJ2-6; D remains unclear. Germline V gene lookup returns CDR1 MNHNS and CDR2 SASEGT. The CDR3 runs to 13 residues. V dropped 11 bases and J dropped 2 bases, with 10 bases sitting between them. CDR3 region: CASGGAGANVLTS. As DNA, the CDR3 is TGTGCCTCCGGTGGGGCTGGGGCCAACGTCCTGACTTCC.

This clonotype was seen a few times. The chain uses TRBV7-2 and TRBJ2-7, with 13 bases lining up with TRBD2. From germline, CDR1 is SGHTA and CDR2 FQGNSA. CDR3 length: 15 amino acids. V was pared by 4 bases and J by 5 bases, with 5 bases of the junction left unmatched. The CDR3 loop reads CASSSGLAGVNEQYV. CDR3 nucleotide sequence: TGTGCCAGCAGCTCAGGACTAGCGGGAGTTAACGAGCAGTACGTC.

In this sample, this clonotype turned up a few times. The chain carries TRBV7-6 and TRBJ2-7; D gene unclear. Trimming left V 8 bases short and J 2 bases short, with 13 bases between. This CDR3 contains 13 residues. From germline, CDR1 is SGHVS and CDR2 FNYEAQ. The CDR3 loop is CASSPASTYEQYV. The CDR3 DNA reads TGTGCCAGCTCCCCTGCTTCGACCTACGAGCAGTACGTC.

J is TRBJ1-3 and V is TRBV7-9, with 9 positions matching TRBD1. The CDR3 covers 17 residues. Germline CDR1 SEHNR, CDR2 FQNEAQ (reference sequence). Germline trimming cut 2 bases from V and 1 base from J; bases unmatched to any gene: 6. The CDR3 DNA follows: TGTGCCAGCAGCTTAACCTTACAGGGGGCGTCTGGAAACACCATATATTTT. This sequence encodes CASSLTLQGASGNTIYF.

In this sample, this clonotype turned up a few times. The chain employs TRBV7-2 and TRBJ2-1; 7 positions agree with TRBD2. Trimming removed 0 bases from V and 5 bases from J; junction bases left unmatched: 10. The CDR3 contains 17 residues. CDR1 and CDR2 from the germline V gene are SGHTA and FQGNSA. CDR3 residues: CASSLAFRGRGNNEQFF. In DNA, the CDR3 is TGTGCCAGCAGCTTAGCCTTTCGTGGGAGGGGAAACAATGAGCAGTTCTTC.

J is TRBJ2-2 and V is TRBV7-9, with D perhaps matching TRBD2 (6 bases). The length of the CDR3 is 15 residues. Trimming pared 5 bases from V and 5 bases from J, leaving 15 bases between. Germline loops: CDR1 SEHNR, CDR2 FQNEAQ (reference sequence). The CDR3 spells CASSARELGTGELFF. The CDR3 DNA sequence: TGTGCCAGCAGCGCTCGGGAGTTAGGGACCGGGGAGCTGTTTTTT.

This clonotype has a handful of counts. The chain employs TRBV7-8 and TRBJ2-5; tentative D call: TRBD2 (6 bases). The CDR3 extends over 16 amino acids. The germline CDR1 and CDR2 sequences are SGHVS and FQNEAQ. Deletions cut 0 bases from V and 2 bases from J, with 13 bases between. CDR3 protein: CASSLAGSGGQETQYF. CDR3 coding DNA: TGTGCCAGCAGCTTAGCGGGTTCCGGAGGGCAAGAGACCCAGTACTTC.

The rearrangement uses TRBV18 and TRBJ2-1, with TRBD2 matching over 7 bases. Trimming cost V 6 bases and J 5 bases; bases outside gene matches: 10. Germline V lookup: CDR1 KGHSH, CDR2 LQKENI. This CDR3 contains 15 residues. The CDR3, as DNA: TGTGCCAGCTCTCGTATGGGGGGGAGGAACAATGAGCAGTTCTTC. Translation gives CASSRMGGRNNEQFF.

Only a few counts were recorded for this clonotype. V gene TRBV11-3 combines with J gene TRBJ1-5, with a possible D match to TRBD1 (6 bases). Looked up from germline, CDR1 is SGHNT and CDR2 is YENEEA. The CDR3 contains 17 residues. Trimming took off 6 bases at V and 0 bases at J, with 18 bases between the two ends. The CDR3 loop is CASRVAGTPYSNQPQHF. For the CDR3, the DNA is TGTGCCAGCAGAGTAGCCGGGACACCCTATAGCAATCAGCCCCAGCATTTT.

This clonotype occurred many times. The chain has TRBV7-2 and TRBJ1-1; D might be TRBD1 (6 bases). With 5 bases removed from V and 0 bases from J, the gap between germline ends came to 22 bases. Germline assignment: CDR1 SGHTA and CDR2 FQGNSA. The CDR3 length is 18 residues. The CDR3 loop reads CASSPSGQLFWMNTEAFF. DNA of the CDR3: TGTGCCAGCAGCCCCTCCGGACAGCTATTTTGGATGAACACTGAAGCTTTCTTT.

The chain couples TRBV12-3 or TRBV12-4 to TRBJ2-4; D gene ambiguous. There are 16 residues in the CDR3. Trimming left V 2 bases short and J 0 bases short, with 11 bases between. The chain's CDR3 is CASSLRVPLAKNIQYF. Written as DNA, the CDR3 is TGTGCCAGCAGTTTACGAGTTCCCCTAGCCAAAAACATTCAGTACTTC.

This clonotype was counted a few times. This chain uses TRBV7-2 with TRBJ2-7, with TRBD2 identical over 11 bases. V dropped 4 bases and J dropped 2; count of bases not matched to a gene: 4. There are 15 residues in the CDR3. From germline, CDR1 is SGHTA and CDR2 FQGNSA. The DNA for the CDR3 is TGTGCCAGCAGCTCGACTAGCGGGATTACCTACGAGCAGTACTTC. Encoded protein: CASSSTSGITYEQYF.

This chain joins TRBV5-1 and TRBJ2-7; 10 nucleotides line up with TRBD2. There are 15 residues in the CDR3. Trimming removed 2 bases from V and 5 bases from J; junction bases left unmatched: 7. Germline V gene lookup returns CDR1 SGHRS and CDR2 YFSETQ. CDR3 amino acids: CASSLQREGLHEQYF. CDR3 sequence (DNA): TGCGCCAGCAGCTTACAGCGGGAGGGCCTCCACGAGCAGTACTTC.

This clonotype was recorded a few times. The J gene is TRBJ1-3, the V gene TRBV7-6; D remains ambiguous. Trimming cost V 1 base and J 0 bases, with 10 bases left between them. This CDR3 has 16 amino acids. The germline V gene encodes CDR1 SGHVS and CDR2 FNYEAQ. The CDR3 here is CASSLEAASSGNTIYF. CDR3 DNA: TGTGCCAGCAGCTTAGAAGCGGCGAGCTCTGGAAACACCATATATTTT.

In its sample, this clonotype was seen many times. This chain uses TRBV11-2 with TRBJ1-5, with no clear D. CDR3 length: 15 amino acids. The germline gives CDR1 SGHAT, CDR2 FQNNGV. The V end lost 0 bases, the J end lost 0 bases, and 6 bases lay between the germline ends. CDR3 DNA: TGTGCCAGCAGCTTAGAGCCAAGTAGCAATCAGCCCCAGCATTTT. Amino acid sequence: CASSLEPSSNQPQHF.

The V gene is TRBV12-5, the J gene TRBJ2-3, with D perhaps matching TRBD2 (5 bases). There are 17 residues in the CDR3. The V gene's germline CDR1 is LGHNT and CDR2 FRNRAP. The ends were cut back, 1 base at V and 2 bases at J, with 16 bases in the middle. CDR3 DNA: TGTGCTAGTGGTTTGGCAGGAGGACTCTCCGACACAGATACGCAGTATTTT. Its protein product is CASGLAGGLSDTDTQYF.